This paragraph covers one T cell receptor beta chain sequence. Its cognate antigen is unknown. The data originate from a study of identifying expanded T cells in peripheral blood. The protocol was immunoSEQ multiplex PCR, while the TCRdb copy is restricted to in-frame clones and leaves out a portion. This repertoire shows about 76,000 clones, roughly 86% found once; its top ten account for 18%. During the collection period, no donor immune events like infections were recorded. After removal of 4 bases from V and 1 base from J, the junction contained 10 bases not matched to a gene. Germline CDR1 is MRHNA and CDR2 is SNTAGT. The CDR3 contains 17 residues. Study-wide results and limits: Differentially abundant clones: about 1.2 between replicates, 15 to 17 at about two weeks, 19 at four. Variance in clone template counts between approximately 2-week samples significantly increased with total template count across all healthy donors.

This sequence was found in a person aged 18 to 75 in good health. The rearrangement uses TRBV6-4 and TRBJ2-5; 9 nucleotides match TRBD2. Sequenced input: blood. CDR3 sequence: CASSVRREGGGQETQYF. For the CDR3, the DNA is TGTGCCAGCAGTGTTAGGCGGGAGGGTGGGGGCCAAGAGACCCAGTACTTC.